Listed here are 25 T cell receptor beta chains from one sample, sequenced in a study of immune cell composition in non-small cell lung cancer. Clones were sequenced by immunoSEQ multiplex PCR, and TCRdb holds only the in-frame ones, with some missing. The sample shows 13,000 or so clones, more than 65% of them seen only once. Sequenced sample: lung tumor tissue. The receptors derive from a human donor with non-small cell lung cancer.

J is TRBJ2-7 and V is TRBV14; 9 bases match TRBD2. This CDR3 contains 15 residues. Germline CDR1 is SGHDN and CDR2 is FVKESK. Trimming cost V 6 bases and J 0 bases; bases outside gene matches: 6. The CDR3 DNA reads TGTGCCAGCAGTTATTATAGCGGGAGCTCCTACGAGCAGTACTTC. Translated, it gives CASSYYSGSSYEQYF.

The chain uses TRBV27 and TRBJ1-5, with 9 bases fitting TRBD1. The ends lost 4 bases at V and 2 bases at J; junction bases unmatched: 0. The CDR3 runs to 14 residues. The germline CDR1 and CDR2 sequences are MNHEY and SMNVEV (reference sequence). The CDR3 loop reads CASSWTGGNQPQHF. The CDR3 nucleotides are TGTGCCAGCAGTTGGACAGGGGGCAATCAGCCCCAGCATTTT.

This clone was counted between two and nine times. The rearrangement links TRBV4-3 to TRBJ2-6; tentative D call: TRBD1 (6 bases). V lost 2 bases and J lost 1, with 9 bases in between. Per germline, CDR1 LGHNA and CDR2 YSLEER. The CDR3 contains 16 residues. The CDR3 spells CASSQTTGSGANVLTF. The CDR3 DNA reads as TGCGCCAGCAGCCAAACTACAGGGTCTGGGGCCAACGTCCTGACTTTC.

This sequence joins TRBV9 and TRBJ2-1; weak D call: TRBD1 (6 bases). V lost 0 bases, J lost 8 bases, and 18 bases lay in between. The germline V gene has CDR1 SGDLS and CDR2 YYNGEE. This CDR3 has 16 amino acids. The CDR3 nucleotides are TGTGCCAGCAGCGTAGGTTCGGCGCTTGAGGGGGATGAGCAGTTCTTC. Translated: CASSVGSALEGDEQFF.

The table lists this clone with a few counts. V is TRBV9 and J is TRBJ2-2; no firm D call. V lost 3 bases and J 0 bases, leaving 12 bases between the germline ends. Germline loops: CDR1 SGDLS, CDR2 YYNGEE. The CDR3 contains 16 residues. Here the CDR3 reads CASSALDTSNTGELFF. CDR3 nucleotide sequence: TGTGCCAGCAGCGCTCTCGACACATCGAACACCGGGGAGCTGTTTTTT.

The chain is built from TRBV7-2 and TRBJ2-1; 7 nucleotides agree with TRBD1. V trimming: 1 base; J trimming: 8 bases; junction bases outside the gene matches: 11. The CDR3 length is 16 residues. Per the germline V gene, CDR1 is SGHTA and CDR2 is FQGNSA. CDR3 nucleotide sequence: TGTGCCAGCAGCTTAGGGCACAGGGGAGCAGAGGATGAGCAGTTCTTC. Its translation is CASSLGHRGAEDEQFF. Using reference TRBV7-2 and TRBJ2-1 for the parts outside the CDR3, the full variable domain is GAGVSQSPSNKVTEKGKDVELRCDPISGHTALYWYRQSLGQGLEFLIYFQGNSAPDKSGLPSDRFSAERTGGSVSTLTIQRTQQEDSAVYLCASSLGHRGAEDEQFFGPGTRLTVL.

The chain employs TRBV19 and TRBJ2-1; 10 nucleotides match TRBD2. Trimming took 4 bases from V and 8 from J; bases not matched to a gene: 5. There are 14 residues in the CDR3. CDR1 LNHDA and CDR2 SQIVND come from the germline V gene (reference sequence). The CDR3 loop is CASSNPSGRYEQFF. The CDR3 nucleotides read TGTGCCAGTAGTAATCCTAGCGGGAGATATGAGCAGTTCTTC.

DNA for the CDR3: TGCGCCAGCAGCCCTACTAGCGGGGGCCCTAGCACAGATACGCAGTATTTT. Its translation is CASSPTSGGPSTDTQYF. V usage is TRBV5-1 and J usage is TRBJ2-3; 11 bases map to TRBD2. The CDR3 is 17 amino acids. Per germline, CDR1 SGHRS and CDR2 YFSETQ. The V and J ends lost 4 bases and 0 bases, in that order; junction bases with no gene match: 7.

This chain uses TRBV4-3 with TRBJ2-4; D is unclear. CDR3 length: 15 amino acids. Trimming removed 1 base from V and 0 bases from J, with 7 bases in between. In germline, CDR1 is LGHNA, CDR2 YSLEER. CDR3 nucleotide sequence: TGCGCCAGCAGCCAAGGAGGATTAGCCAAAAACATTCAGTACTTC. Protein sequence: CASSQGGLAKNIQYF.

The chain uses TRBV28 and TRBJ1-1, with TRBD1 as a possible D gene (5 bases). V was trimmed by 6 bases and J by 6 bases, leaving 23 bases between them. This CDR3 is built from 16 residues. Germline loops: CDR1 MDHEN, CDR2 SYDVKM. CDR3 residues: CASSPPRRGKYAEAFF. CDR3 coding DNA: TGTGCCAGCAGCCCCCCGCGCCGGGGGAAGTACGCTGAAGCTTTCTTT.

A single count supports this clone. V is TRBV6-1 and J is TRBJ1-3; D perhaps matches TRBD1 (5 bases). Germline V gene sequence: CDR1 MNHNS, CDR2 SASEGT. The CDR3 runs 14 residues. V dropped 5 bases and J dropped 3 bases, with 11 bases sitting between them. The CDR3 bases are TGTGCCAGCAGTCCCGCGGGGGTTGGAAACACCATATATTTT. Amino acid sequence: CASSPAGVGNTIYF.

CDR3 nucleotides: TGTGCCAGCAGTGAAGAGGGACTAGGGTTCACAGATACGCAGTATTTT. Translated: CASSEEGLGFTDTQYF. The chain couples TRBV2 to TRBJ2-3; 8 bases match TRBD2. With V trimmed by 1 base and J by 2 bases, 5 bases remained unmatched. Germline CDR1 is SNHLY and CDR2 is FYNNEI. CDR3 length equals 16 residues.

CDR3 DNA: TGTGCCAGCAGGGACCTGGGGGGCAGGGGGACTGAAGCTTTCTTT. As protein: CASRDLGGRGTEAFF. This chain uses TRBV6-5 with TRBJ1-1; 7 nucleotides align to TRBD1. Germline V CDR1 and CDR2: MNHEY, SVGAGI. The ends lost 6 bases at V and 5 bases at J; junction bases unmatched: 12. This CDR3 has 15 amino acids.

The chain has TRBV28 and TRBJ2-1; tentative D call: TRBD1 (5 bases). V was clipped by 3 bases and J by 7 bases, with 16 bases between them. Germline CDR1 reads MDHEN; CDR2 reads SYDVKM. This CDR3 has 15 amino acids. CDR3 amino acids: CASSFPGLNRNEQFF. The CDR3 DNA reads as TGTGCCAGCAGTTTCCCAGGGTTGAACAGGAATGAGCAGTTCTTC. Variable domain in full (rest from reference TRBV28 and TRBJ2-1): DVKVTQSSRYLVKRTGEKVFLECVQDMDHENMFWYRQDPGLGLRLIYFSYDVKMKEKGDIPEGYSVSREKKERFSLILESASTNQTSMYLCASSFPGLNRNEQFFGPGTRLTVL.

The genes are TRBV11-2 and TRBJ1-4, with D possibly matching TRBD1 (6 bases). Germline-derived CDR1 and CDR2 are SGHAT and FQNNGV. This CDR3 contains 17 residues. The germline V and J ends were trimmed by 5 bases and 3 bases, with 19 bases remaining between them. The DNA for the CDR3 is TGTGCCAGCAGCACAGGACAGCTCAGGGTAGCTAATGAAAAACTGTTTTTT. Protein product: CASSTGQLRVANEKLFF.

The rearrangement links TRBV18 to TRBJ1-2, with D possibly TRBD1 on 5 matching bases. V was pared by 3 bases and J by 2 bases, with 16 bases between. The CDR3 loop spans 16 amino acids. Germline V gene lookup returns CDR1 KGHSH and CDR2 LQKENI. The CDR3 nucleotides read TGTGCCAGCTCACCCCTACGGGGGGAAGGCAACTATGGCTACACCTTC. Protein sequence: CASSPLRGEGNYGYTF.

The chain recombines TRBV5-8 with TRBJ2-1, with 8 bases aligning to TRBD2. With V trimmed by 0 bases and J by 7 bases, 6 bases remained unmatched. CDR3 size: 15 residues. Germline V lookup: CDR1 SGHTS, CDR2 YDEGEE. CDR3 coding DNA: TGTGCCAGCAGCTTGGTGGTAGCGGGACTTAATGAGCAGTTCTTC. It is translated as CASSLVVAGLNEQFF.

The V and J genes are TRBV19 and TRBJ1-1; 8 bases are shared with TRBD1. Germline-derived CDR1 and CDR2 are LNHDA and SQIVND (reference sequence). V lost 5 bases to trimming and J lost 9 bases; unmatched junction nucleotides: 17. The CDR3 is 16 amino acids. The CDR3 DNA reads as TGTGCCAGTAGTCGGACAGGGTACGCGGTGAGCTTCAAAGCTTTCTTT. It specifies CASSRTGYAVSFKAFF. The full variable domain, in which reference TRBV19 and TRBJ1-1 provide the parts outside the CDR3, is DGGITQSPKYLFRKEGQNVTLSCEQNLNHDAMYWYRQDPGQGLRLIYYSQIVNDFQKGDIAEGYSVSREKKESFPLTVTSAQKNPTAFYLCASSRTGYAVSFKAFFGQGTRLTVV.

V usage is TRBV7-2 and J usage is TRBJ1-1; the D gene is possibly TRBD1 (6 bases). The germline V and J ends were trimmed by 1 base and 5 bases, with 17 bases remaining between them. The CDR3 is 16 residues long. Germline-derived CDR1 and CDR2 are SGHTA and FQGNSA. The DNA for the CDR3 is TGTGCCAGCAGCTTAGAGAATAGGGGGTTGGGGACTGAAGCTTTCTTT. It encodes CASSLENRGLGTEAFF.

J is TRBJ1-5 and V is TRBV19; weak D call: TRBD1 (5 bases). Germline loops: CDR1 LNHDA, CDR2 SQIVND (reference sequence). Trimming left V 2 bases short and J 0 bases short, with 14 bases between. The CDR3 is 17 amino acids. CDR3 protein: CASSIMGGGNSNQPQHF. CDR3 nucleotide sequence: TGTGCCAGTAGTATAATGGGGGGTGGGAATAGCAATCAGCCCCAGCATTTT.

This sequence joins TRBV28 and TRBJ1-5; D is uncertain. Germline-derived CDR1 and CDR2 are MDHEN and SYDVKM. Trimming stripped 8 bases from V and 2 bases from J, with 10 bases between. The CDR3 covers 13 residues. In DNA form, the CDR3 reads TGTGCCAGCCAATGGAGGGGCAATCAGCCCCAGCATTTT. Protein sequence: CASQWRGNQPQHF.

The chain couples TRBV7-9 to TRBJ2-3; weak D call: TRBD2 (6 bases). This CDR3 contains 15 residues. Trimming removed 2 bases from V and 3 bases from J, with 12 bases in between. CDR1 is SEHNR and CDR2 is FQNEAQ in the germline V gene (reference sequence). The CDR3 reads CASSLTFGRTDTQYF. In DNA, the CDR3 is TGTGCCAGCAGCTTAACGTTCGGGAGAACAGATACGCAGTATTTT.

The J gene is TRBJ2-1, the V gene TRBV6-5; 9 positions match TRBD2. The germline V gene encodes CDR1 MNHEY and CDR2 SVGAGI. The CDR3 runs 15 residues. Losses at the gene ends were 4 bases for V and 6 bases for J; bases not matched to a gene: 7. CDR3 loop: CASSSGLASGNEQFF. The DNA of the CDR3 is TGTGCCAGCAGTTCGGGACTAGCTAGTGGCAATGAGCAGTTCTTC.

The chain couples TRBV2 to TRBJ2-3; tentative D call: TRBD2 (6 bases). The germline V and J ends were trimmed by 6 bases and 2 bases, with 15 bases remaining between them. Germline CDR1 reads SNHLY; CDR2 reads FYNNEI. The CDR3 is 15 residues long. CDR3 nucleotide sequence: TGTGCCAGCAGCCCCGGGACTCTGGCCACAGATACGCAGTATTTT. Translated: CASSPGTLATDTQYF.

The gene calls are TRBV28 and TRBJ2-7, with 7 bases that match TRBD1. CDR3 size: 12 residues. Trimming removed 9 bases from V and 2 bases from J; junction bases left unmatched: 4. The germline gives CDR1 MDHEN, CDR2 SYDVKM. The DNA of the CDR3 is TGTGCCAGTTGGGACAGCCCCTACGAGCAGTACTTC. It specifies CASWDSPYEQYF.